This T cell receptor (beta chain) was recorded in a study of CD8+ T cells in alopecia areata (dated by TCRdb to the late 2010s). Context from the whole study: The treated patients, all with moderate-to-severe alopecia areata, were enrolled in an open-label pilot trial of oral tofacitinib given at 5 to 10 mg twice daily. Scalp clonality was compared among normal scalp (n=4), patchy alopecia areata scalp (n=8), and alopecia totalis/universalis scalp (n=8). Patients on tofacitinib were biopsied at baseline and after 4 and 24 weeks of treatment, and several of the patients also had a later scalp biopsy. To study T cell clonal expansion in alopecia areata, the researchers applied high-throughput TCRbeta sequencing to both the C3H/HeJ mouse model and human patients. Tofacitinib was administered for 6 to 18 months, and 6 months of follow-up off drug were then conducted to assess delayed response and recurrence. RNA came from the PAXgene miRNA kit for fixed scalp, the miRNeasy kit for PBMCs, and the RNeasy kit for mouse skin. In humans, TCRbeta sequencing was performed on scalp tissue and on sorted CD4+ and CD8+ peripheral blood T cells from healthy controls and from patients with patchy or totalis/universalis alopecia areata. TCRbeta CDR3 regions were amplified by immunoSEQ multiplex PCR with 35 Vbeta forward and 13 Jbeta reverse primers.

The cysteine opens and the phenylalanine closes a CDR3 of 14 amino acids. The read is trimmed to its CDR3 DNA, 42 bases read in frame from base 1. In the germline V gene (reference sequence), CDR1 corresponds to GTSNPN and CDR2 to SVGIG. V gives up 4 bases and J gives up 4 bases, and the segment between their germline ends measures 17 bases. The research as a whole found: Shared TCR sequences between patients were less evident than in mice, which may be partly attributable to HLA diversity in the patient population. Resident alphabeta T cells in normal human skin are also sequenced, complicating scalp TCR repertoire analysis, unlike mouse skin dominated by gammadelta T cells. Lesional scalp, especially in alopecia totalis/universalis, showed higher clonality and more expanded CD8+ clones than normal scalp, suggesting antigenic drive.

The library was built by means of the immunoSEQ multiplex PCR assay. To provide template for TCR sequencing, every sample had RNA extracted and reverse transcribed into cDNA. SuperScript III was used to make first-strand cDNA, primed with a 2:1 mix of oligo-dT and random hexamers. A synthetic immune receptor repertoire was used to measure amplification bias, and any remaining bias was corrected computationally. On the authors' methods: Raw reads were preprocessed for error removal, and CDR3 was defined according to IMGT conventions as running from the conserved cysteine to phenylalanine. Clonality was computed as 1 minus the Shannon entropy, with the entropy normalized by log2 of the number of productive unique TCRs. Scalp TCRbeta sequences were cross-referenced with sorted blood CD4 and CD8 repertoires so that the CD4 or CD8 identity of scalp clones could be inferred. Entries here come from immuneACCESS through TCRdb and include only in-frame sequences with V and J called. Some clones fail to appear in such tables; in the studies checked, an unresolved V gene covers under half of the shortfall, and the cause of the remainder is unknown. The DNA was the basis for D and trimming; V, J and clone size are from that table. The sample contains under 250,000 clones, about 53% of them found a single time. Clones ranked in the top ten supply over 0.4% of the sample.

Interpreted using the paper, the time point label stands for: baseline before oral tofacitinib. Lesional scalp punch biopsies and peripheral blood were obtained from alopecia areata patients. PBMCs were isolated by density centrifugation and stained for CD3, CD4 and CD8, and CD4+ and CD8+ T cells were sorted on a FACSAria. With respect to this clone: It has no known antigen specificity. Base qualities were left out, and no much larger clone turns up one base away.

Source: CD4+ T cells sorted from blood, taken at week 0. This receptor chain uses TRBV30 and TRBJ2-7, with the D segment identity uncertain. The sequence was collected from a human donor with alopecia areata. The sequence in DNA is TGTGCCTGGAAGTATACTCGTTGGGAATACGAGCAGTACTTC. This codes for CAWKYTRWEYEQYF.